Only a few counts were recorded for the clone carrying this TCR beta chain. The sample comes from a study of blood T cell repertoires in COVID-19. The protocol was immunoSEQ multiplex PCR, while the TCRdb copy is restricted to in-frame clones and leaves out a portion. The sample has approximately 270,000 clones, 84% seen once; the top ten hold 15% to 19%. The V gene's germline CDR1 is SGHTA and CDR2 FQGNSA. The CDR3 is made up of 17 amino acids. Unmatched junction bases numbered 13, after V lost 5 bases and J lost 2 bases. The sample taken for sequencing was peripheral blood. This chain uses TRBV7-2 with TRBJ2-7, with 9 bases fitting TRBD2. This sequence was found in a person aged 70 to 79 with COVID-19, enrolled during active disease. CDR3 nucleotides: TGTGCCAGCAGCCCGAGTCCTTGGCGGGGGGGGACCTACGAGCAGTACTTC. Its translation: CASSPSPWRGGTYEQYF.